This T cell receptor (beta chain) emerged from a study of blood T cell repertoires in COVID-19. Study at large: Whether acute or convalescent, the COVID-19 samples came from the United States, Italy and Spain. T cells, B-cell-depleted T cells, or PBMCs provided the cDNA or gDNA that served as material.

In the authors' methods: Cell counts per sample came from amplifying reference gene primers. The method was immunoSEQ multiplex PCR; TCRdb's version includes in-frame clones alone and lacks a portion of them. From that table come the V and J calls and clone size; the DNA was used to work out D and trimming. The sample yields about 59,000 clones, around 90% seen once. The germline V gene encodes CDR1 SGHDN and CDR2 FVKESK. This CDR3 contains 15 residues. Trimming removed 4 bases from V and 11 bases from J, with 18 bases in between. J is TRBJ1-6 and V is TRBV14; tentative D call: TRBD1 (5 bases). This receptor was obtained from a man at least 80 years old with acute or convalescent COVID-19. Sequencing was performed on peripheral blood. CDR3 sequence (DNA): TGTGCCAGCAGCCGCCAAAGCGGGACTCACACACCCCTCCACTTT. Amino acid sequence: CASSRQSGTHTPLHF.